Listed below are T cell receptor beta chains from one sample, sequenced in a study of blood T cell repertoires in COVID-19. TCRdb's copy holds only in-frame clones and misses some; the assay was immunoSEQ multiplex PCR. Of more than 250,000 clones detected, 70% to 90% appear once; the ten largest clones hold about 4.5%. Material: peripheral blood. All receptors derive from a man between 60 and 70 years old who had recovered from COVID-19. Both conserved end residues are part of each CDR3. A D gene is named only where the DNA matches it firmly. For some rows the clone size is stated as once, few or many, or as a class when expanded; others skip it.

TRBJ1-3 - TRBV5-6 - TGTGCCAGCAGCTTGGGCGGGAGCTCTGGAAACACCATATATTTT CASSLGGSSGNTIYF
TRBJ2-3 - TRBV7-2 - TGTGCCAGCAGCCTGTCCGGGGTGACCCCTAGCACAGATACGCAGTATTTT CASSLSGVTPSTDTQYF
TRBJ1-4 TRBD1 TRBV6-6 - TGTGCCAGCAGCCCGGGACAGTCCAATGAAAAACTGTTTTTT CASSPGQSNEKLFF
TRBJ2-1 TRBD2 TRBV12-3/TRBV12-4 - TGTGCCAGCAGCCCATTAGGGAGGGTTGAGCAGTTCTTC CASSPLGRVEQFF
TRBJ2-5 - TRBV5-1 - TGCGCCAGCAGCTTCCCGGGACTGCAAGAGACCCAGTACTTC CASSFPGLQETQYF
TRBJ2-1 - TRBV10-3 - TGTGCCACCGGGGCGGCGGGAAATGAGCAGTTCTTC CATGAAGNEQFF
TRBJ2-3 TRBD2 TRBV5-1 - TGCGCCAGCAGCGGATGGACTAGCGGGGGGGCCGCAGATACGCAGTATTTT CASSGWTSGGAADTQYF
TRBJ2-7 TRBD2 TRBV3-1/TRBV3-2 once TGTGCCAGCAGCCCCGCCGGGAGGGCCATCCACGAGCAGTACTTC CASSPAGRAIHEQYF
TRBJ2-1 - TRBV9 - TGTGCCAGCAGCGTAGCCCCGTTTGATGAGCAGTTCTTC CASSVAPFDEQFF
TRBJ1-6 TRBD1 TRBV15 - TGTGCCACCAGCAGACAAGGGGGCAATTCACCCCTCCACTTT CATSRQGGNSPLHF
TRBJ1-3 TRBD1 TRBV3-1/TRBV3-2 - TGTGCCAGCAGCCAAACAGGGGGCACTGGAAACACCATATATTTT CASSQTGGTGNTIYF
TRBJ1-1 - TRBV28 - TGTGCCAGCATGAAAGAGTGGAGACTCAAACACACGATCGGGGTCCCTGAAGCTTTCTTT CASMKEWRLKHTIGVPEAFF
TRBJ2-7 TRBD2 TRBV30 few TGTGCCTGGGGGGCGTCAGGGAGGGGTAGGTCCTACGAGCAGTACTTC CAWGASGRGRSYEQYF
TRBJ1-4 - TRBV28 - TGTGCCAGCCGTCAAAACAGGGTCCTTGGGGAAAAACTGTTTTTT CASRQNRVLGEKLFF
TRBJ1-5 - TRBV21-1 - TGTGCCAGCACCCGACCCCGGGACAGGTCAGATAGCAATCAGCCCCAGCATTTT CASTRPRDRSDSNQPQHF
TRBJ2-1 TRBD2 TRBV27 - TGTGCCAGCAGTTTATTCGGGGGAGGGGAGTTCTTC CASSLFGGGEFF
TRBJ1-3 - TRBV28 - TGTGCCACCCTGTCGGGTACTGGAAACACCATATATTTT CATLSGTGNTIYF
TRBJ2-7 TRBD1 TRBV5-4 once TGTGCCAGCAGCCCGGGACAGGGGGCGGCCTACGAGCAGTACTTC CASSPGQGAAYEQYF
TRBJ1-4 - TRBV6-1 - TGTGCCAGCAGTGAACAGGGTGGATCGACTAATGAAAAACTGTTTTTT CASSEQGGSTNEKLFF
TRBJ2-5 - TRBV19 - TGTGCCAGTAAAAGGGGAGGACTCCAAGAGACCCAGTACTTC CASKRGGLQETQYF
TRBJ2-3 TRBD2 TRBV19 - TGTGCCAGTTCTTTGATGTCGGGGGGGCCGACAGATACGCAGTATTTT CASSLMSGGPTDTQYF
TRBJ1-2 TRBD1 TRBV7-9 - TGTGCCAGCAGTACAGGGGGGCCCTATGGCTACACCTTC CASSTGGPYGYTF
TRBJ1-1 TRBD1 TRBV5-1 once TGCGCCAGCACCTCAGGTGGGACAGTGAACACTGAAGCTTTCTTT CASTSGGTVNTEAFF
TRBJ2-7 - TRBV12-2 few TGTGCAAGTCGCTTAACCCGACAGAACGATACCTACGAGCAGTACTTC CASRLTRQNDTYEQYF
TRBJ2-7 TRBD1 TRBV27 - TGTGCCAGCAGCCGGACAGGGGTTCATTACGAGCAGTACTTC CASSRTGVHYEQYF
TRBJ1-4 - TRBV6-5 - TGTGCCAGCAGCCAACACCGACCCAGGGCTGAAAAACTGTTTTTT CASSQHRPRAEKLFF
TRBJ1-5 TRBD1 TRBV7-6 - TGTGCCAGCAGCTCGGGACAGCCAAATCAGCCCCAGCATTTT CASSSGQPNQPQHF
TRBJ1-2 TRBD1 TRBV6-1 few TGTGCCAGCAGTGAGGGGACAGGGCTCTATGGCTACACCTTC CASSEGTGLYGYTF
TRBJ2-4 TRBD1 TRBV5-5 - TGTGCCAGCAACCCTGGGGGACAGGGAAATAGCCCTTGGGACTTC CASNPGGQGNSPWDF
TRBJ2-7 TRBD2 TRBV5-6 - TGTGCCAGCAGCCGGCGGGAGGGCCGGAACGAGCAGTACTTC CASSRREGRNEQYF
TRBJ2-2 TRBD2 TRBV5-1 - TGCGCCAGCAGCTTTCTAGCGGGGAGCACCGGGGAGCTGTTTTTT CASSFLAGSTGELFF
TRBJ2-5 - TRBV7-9 - TGTGCCAGCAGCCTTCAGCGGACCCAGTACTTC CASSLQRTQYF
TRBJ1-5 - TRBV5-6 - TGTGCCAGCAGCTCGACCACGGACAACCTTGATAGCAATCAGCCCCAGCATTTT CASSSTTDNLDSNQPQHF
TRBJ1-6 TRBD1 TRBV28 few TGTGCCAGCAGTCTACGACAGGGCGGGTCACCCCTCCACTTT CASSLRQGGSPLHF
TRBJ2-1 TRBD2 TRBV2 - TGTGCCAGCAGGACTAGCGGGAGGTACAATGAGCAGTTCTTC CASRTSGRYNEQFF
TRBJ2-2 TRBD1 TRBV5-1 - TGCGCCAGCAGCCCTGGACAGGGTTGGACCGGGGAGCTGTTTTTT CASSPGQGWTGELFF
TRBJ1-5 - TRBV5-4 - TGTGCCAGCAGCGTGGGCAGGGAATATAGCAATCAGCCCCAGCATTTT CASSVGREYSNQPQHF
TRBJ2-3 - TRBV27 - TGTGCCAGCAGTTTTGGCGGGCATCAGTATTTT CASSFGGHQYF
TRBJ2-3 - TRBV3-1/TRBV3-2 - TGTGCCAGCAGCCAAGGAGGGTTGAGCACAGATACGCAGTATTTT CASSQGGLSTDTQYF
TRBJ1-5 TRBD1 TRBV6-5 - TGTGCCAGCAGATCCGGGACAGGCTTCTCGCCCCAGCATTTT CASRSGTGFSPQHF